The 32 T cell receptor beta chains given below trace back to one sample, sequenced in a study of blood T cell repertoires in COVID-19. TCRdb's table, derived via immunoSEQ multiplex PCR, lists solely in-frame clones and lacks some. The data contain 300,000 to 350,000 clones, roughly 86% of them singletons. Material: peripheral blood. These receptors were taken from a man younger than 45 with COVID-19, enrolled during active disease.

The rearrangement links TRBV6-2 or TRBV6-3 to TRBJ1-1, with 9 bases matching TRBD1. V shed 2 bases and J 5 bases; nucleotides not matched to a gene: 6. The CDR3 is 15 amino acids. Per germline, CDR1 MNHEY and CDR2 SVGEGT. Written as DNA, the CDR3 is TGTGCCAGCAGTTACGTCGGACAGGGGAGGACTGAAGCTTTCTTT. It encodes CASSYVGQGRTEAFF.

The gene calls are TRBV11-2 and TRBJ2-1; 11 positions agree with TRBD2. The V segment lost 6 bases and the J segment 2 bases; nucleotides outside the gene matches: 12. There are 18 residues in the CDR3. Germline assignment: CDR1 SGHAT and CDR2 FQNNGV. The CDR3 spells CASRFRAGTSGTYNEQFF. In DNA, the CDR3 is TGTGCCAGCAGGTTTAGAGCCGGGACTAGCGGAACCTACAATGAGCAGTTCTTC.

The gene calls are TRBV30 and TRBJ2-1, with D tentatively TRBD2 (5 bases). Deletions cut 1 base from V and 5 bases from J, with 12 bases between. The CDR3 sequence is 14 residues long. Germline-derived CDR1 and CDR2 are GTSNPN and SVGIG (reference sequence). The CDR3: CAWSAGGLHNEQFF. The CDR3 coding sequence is TGTGCCTGGAGTGCAGGCGGACTTCACAATGAGCAGTTCTTC.

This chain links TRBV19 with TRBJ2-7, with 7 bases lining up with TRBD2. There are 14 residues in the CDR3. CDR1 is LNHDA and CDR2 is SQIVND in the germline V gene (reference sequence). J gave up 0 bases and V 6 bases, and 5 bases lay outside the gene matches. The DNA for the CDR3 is TGTGCCAGTAGATCCCGGGGGGACTCCTACGAGCAGTACTTC. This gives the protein CASRSRGDSYEQYF.

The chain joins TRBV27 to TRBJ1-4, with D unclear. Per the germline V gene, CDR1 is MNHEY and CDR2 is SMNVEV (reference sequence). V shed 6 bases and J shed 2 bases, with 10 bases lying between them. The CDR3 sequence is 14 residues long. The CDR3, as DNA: TGTGCCAGCAGCACCCTACGTACTAATGAAAAACTGTTTTTT. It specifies CASSTLRTNEKLFF.

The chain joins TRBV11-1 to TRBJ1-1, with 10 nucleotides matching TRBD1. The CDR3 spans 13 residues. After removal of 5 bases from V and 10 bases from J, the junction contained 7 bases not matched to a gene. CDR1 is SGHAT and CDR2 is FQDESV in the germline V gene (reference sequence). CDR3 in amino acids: CASSIGQGEVAFF. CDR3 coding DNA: TGTGCCAGCAGCATTGGACAGGGGGAGGTAGCTTTCTTT. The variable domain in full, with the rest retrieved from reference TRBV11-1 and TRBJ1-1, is EAEVAQSPRYKITEKSQAVAFWCDPISGHATLYWYRQILGQGPELLVQFQDESVVDDSQLPKDRFSAERLKGVDSTLKIQPAELGDSAMYLCASSIGQGEVAFFGQGTRLTVV.

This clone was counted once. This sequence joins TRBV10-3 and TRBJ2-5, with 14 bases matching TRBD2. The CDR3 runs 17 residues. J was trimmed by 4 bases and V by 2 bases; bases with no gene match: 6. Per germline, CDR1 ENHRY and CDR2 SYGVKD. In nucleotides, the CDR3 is TGTGCCATCAGTGAGCCCAGGGGGACTAGCGGGAGAGAGACCCAGTACTTC. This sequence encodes CAISEPRGTSGRETQYF.

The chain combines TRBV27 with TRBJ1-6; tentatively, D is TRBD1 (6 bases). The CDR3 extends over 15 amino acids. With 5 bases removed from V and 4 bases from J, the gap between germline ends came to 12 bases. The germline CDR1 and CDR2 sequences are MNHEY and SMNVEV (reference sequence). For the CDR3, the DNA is TGTGCCAGCAGTACCAGGACAGCTTATAATTCACCCCTCCACTTT. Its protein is CASSTRTAYNSPLHF.

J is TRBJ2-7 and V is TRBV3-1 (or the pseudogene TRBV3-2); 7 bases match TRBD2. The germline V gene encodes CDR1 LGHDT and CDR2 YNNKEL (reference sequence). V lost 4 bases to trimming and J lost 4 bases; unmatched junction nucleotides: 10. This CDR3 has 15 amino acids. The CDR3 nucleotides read TGTGCCAGCAGCCTGGGAGGGCCTGGCGCGTACGAGCAGTACTTC. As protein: CASSLGGPGAYEQYF.

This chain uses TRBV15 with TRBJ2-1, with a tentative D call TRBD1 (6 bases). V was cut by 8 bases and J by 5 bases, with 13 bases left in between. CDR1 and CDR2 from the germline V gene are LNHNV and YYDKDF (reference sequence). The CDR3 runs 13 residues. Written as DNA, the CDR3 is TGTGCCACCGCCAAAGGGGGACACAATGAGCAGTTCTTC. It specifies CATAKGGHNEQFF.

CDR3 sequence: CASSFGGVGYVTEAFF. The CDR3 nucleotides read TGTGCCAGCAGTTTTGGGGGGGTCGGGTATGTCACTGAAGCTTTCTTT. The rearrangement uses TRBV28 and TRBJ1-1; possibly TRBD1 for D (5 bases). The CDR3 has 16 residues. Germline loops: CDR1 MDHEN, CDR2 SYDVKM. The V and J ends lost 3 bases and 4 bases respectively, with 18 bases between them.

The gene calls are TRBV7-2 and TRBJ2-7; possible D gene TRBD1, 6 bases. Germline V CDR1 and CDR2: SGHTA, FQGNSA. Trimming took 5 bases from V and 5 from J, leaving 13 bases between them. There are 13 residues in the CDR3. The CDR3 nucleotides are TGTGCCAGCAGCCCCAGGGGAGTCGACGAGCAGTACTTC. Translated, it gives CASSPRGVDEQYF.

CDR3 loop: CASSNRGRGAEAFF. Written as DNA, the CDR3 is TGTGCCAGCAGTAACAGGGGGCGGGGGGCTGAAGCTTTCTTT. The chain is built from TRBV27 and TRBJ1-1; 9 positions agree with TRBD1. Germline V gives CDR1 MNHEY, CDR2 SMNVEV (reference sequence). The CDR3 totals 14 residues. J gave up 6 bases and V 5 bases, and 7 bases lay outside the gene matches.

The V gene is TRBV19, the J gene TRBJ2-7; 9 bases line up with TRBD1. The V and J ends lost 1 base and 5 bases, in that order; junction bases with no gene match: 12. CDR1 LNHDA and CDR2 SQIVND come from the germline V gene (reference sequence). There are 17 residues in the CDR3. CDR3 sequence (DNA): TGTGCCAGTAGTATAGGAAGCGGGACAGGGTACCCTCACGAGCAGTACTTC. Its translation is CASSIGSGTGYPHEQYF.

The CDR3 loop is CASSPDGLAVISTDTQYF. Written as DNA, the CDR3 is TGTGCCAGCAGTCCTGATGGACTAGCGGTCATAAGCACAGATACGCAGTATTTT. The chain is built from TRBV27 and TRBJ2-3, with 10 nucleotides matching TRBD2. The CDR3 spans 18 residues. CDR1 and CDR2 from the germline V gene are MNHEY and SMNVEV (reference sequence). The J segment lost 0 bases and the V segment lost 5 bases, leaving 11 bases of the junction unmatched.

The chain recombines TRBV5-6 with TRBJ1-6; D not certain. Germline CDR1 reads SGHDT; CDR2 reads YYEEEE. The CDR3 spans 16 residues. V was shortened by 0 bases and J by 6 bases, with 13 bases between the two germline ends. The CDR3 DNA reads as TGTGCCAGCAGCTTGGGGAGGCCAGTGGGTAATTCACCCCTCCACTTT. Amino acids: CASSLGRPVGNSPLHF.

DNA of the CDR3: TGTGCCAGCAGCTCCCTTAGACTAGCGGGAGAGTACGAGCAGTACTTC. It yields the protein CASSSLRLAGEYEQYF. The chain combines TRBV6-2 or TRBV6-3 with TRBJ2-7; 12 bases fit TRBD2. Losses at the gene ends were 6 bases for V and 4 bases for J; bases not matched to a gene: 10. The CDR3 extends over 16 amino acids. Germline V gene sequence: CDR1 MNHEY, CDR2 SVGEGT.

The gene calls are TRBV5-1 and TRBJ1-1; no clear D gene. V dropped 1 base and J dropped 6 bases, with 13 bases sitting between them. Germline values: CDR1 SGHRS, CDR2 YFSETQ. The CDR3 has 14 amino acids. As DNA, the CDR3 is TGCGCCAGCAGCTTGATCCTGGCAGAAGCTGAAGCTTTCTTT. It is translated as CASSLILAEAEAFF.

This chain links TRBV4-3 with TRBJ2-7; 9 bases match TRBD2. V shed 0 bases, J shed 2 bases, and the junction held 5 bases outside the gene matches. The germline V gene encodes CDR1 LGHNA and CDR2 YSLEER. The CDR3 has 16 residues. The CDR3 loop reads CASSQDLTSGPYEQYF. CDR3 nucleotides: TGCGCCAGCAGCCAAGATCTGACTAGCGGCCCCTACGAGCAGTACTTC.

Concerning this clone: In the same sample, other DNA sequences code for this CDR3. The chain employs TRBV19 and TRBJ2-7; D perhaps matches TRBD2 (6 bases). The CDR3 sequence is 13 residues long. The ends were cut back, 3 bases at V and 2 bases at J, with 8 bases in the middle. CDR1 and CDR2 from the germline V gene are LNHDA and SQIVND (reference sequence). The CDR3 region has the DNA TGTGCCAGTAGTATGGGACTCACCTACGAGCAGTACTTC. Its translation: CASSMGLTYEQYF. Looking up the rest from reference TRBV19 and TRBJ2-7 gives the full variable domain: DGGITQSPKYLFRKEGQNVTLSCEQNLNHDAMYWYRQDPGQGLRLIYYSQIVNDFQKGDIAEGYSVSREKKESFPLTVTSAQKNPTAFYLCASSMGLTYEQYFGPGTRLTVT.

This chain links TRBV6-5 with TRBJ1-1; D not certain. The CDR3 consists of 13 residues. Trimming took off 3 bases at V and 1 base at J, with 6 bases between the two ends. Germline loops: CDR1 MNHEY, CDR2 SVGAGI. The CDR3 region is CASSYRQNTEAFF. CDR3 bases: TGTGCCAGCAGTTATCGACAGAACACTGAAGCTTTCTTT.

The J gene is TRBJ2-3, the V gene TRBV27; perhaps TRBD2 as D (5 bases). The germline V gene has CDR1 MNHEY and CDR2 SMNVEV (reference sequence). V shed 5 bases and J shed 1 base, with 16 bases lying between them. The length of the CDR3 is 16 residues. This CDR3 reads CASSTTRAVGTDTQYF. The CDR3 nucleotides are TGTGCCAGCAGTACCACGAGGGCTGTTGGCACAGATACGCAGTATTTT.

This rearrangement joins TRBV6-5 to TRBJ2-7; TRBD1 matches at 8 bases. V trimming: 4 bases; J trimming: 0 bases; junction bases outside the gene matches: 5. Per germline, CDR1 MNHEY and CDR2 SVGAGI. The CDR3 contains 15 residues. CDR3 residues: CASSWTGYLSYEQYF. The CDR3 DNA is TGTGCCAGCAGTTGGACAGGGTATCTCTCCTACGAGCAGTACTTC.

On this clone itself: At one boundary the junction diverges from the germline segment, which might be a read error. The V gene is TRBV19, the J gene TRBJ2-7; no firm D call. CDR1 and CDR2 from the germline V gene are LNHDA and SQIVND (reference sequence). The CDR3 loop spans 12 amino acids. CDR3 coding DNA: TGTGCCAGTAGTGTAGATAACTACGAGCAGTACTTC. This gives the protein CASSVDNYEQYF. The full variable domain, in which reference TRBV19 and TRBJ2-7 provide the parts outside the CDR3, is DGGITQSPKYLFRKEGQNVTLSCEQNLNHDAMYWYRQDPGQGLRLIYYSQIVNDFQKGDIAEGYSVSREKKESFPLTVTSAQKNPTAFYLCASSVDNYEQYFGPGTRLTVT.

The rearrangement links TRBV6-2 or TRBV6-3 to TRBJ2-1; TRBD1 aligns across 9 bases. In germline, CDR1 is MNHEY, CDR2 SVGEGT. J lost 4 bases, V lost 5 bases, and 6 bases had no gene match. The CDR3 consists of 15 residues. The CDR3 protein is CASSGPGQGYNEQFF. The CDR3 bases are TGTGCCAGCAGTGGACCGGGACAGGGATACAATGAGCAGTTCTTC.

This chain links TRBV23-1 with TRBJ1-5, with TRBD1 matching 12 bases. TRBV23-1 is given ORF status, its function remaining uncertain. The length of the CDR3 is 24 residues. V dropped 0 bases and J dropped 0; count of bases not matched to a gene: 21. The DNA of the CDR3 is TGCGCCAGCAGTCAATCCCAGGCCGGGACAGGGGGCTCATACCCACTTTATAGCAATCAGCCCCAGCATTTT. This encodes CASSQSQAGTGGSYPLYSNQPQHF.

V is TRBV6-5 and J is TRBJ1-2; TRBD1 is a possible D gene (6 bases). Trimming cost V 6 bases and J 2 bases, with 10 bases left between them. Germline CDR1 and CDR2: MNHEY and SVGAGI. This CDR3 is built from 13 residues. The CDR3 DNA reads TGTGCCAGCAGCTCCCAGGGGAACTATGGCTACACCTTC. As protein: CASSSQGNYGYTF.

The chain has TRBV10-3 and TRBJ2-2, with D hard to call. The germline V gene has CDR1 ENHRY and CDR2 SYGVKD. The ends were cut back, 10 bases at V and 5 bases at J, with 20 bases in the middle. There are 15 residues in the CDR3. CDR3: CATNGEALSTGELFF. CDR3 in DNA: TGTGCCACAAACGGCGAGGCACTTTCTACCGGGGAGCTGTTTTTT.

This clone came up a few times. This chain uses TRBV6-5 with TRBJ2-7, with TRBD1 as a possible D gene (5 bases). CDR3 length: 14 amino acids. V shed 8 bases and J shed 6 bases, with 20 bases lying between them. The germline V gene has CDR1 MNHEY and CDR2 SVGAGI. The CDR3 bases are TGTGCCAGCTCGAAGGGGATCATAAGAGGCGAGCAGTACTTC. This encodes CASSKGIIRGEQYF.

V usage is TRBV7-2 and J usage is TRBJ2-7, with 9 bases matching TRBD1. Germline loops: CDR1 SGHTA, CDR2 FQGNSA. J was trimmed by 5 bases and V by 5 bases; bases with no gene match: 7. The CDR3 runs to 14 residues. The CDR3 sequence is CASSRLGQGNEQYF. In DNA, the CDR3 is TGTGCCAGCAGCCGCTTGGGACAGGGAAACGAGCAGTACTTC.

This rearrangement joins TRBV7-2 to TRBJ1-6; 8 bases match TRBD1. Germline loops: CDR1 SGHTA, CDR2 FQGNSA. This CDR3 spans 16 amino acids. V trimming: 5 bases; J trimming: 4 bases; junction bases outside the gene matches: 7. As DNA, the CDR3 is TGTGCCAGCAGCCCCGGACAGGGTTTATATAATTCACCCCTCCACTTT. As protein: CASSPGQGLYNSPLHF.

CDR3 in amino acids: CASSLDRDNSPLHF. CDR3 bases: TGTGCCAGCAGTTTAGACAGGGATAATTCACCCCTCCACTTT. This chain links TRBV27 with TRBJ1-6, with 7 bases lining up with TRBD1. The J segment lost 5 bases and the V segment lost 2 bases, leaving 0 bases of the junction unmatched. Germline V CDR1 and CDR2: MNHEY, SMNVEV (reference sequence). The CDR3 has 14 amino acids.